This TCR beta chain was recorded in a study of shared clonotypes between healthy human individuals. The CDR3 runs 15 residues. Between the trimmed V and J ends, which lost 6 bases and 3 bases, there was a span of 15 bases. The germline V gene encodes CDR1 MDHEN and CDR2 SYDVKM. Produced via immunoSEQ multiplex PCR; TCRdb's table is partial and in-frame only. Here the sample spans roughly 500,000 clones, approximately 80% being singletons. This clone was seen more than once but under ten times. Input material: PBMCs. The genes are TRBV28 and TRBJ1-5; D is unclear. This TCR was recovered from a middle-aged woman in good health. Some clones in this sample may be carry-over from other donors' samples. In DNA form, the CDR3 reads TGTGCCAGCAGCCCAATTGCCAGGAACAATCAGCCCCAGCATTTT. This translates into CASSPIARNNQPQHF.